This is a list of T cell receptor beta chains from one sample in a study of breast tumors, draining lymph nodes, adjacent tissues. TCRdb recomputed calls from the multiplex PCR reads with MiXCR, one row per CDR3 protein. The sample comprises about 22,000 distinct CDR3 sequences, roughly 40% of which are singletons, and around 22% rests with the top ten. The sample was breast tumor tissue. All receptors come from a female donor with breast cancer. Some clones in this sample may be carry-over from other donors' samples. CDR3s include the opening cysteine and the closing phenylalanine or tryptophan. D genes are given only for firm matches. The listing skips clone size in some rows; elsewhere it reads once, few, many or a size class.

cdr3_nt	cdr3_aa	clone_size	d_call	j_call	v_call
TGTGCCAGCAGCAGCGCCGGGGTAGACCTCTCTGGGGCCAACGTCCTGACTTTC	CASSSAGVDLSGANVLTF	NA	NA	TRBJ2-6	TRBV7-2
TGTGCCAGCAGCTTAATCCCCGACGGGGGAGGCTATCATGGCTACACCTTC	CASSLIPDGGGYHGYTF	many	NA	TRBJ1-2	TRBV7-8
TGCAGTGCGAGGAGGACAGGGGTCACCGGGGAGCTGTTTTTT	CSARRTGVTGELFF	many	TRBD1	TRBJ2-2	TRBV20-1
TGTGCCAGCTGTCCTCCCTTGGGGGCTGGGGCCAACGTCCTGACTTTC	CASCPPLGAGANVLTF	NA	NA	TRBJ2-6	TRBV12-3/TRBV12-4
TGTGCCACCAGCAGAGATCGGGGGTCGACAGATACGCAGTATTTT	CATSRDRGSTDTQYF	NA	NA	TRBJ2-3	TRBV15
TGTGCCAGCAGTGAAGTAGCGGGGGGAGGTGAGCAGTTCTTC	CASSEVAGGGEQFF	NA	TRBD2	TRBJ2-1	TRBV6-1
TGCGCCAGCAGCCAAGAGTTTGCGGGATCACCCCTCCACTTT	CASSQEFAGSPLHF	many	NA	TRBJ1-6	TRBV4-3
TGCGCCAGCAGCTTGGTCGGGACAGGGGTTGACGAGCAGTACTTC	CASSLVGTGVDEQYF	NA	TRBD1	TRBJ2-7	TRBV5-1
TGCAGTGCCCCCGTCCCGGGACAGGGACCCGCTGGGGCCAACGTCCTGACTTTC	CSAPVPGQGPAGANVLTF	many	TRBD1	TRBJ2-6	TRBV20-1
TGCGCCAGCAGTGAAACAGGGCGAACCTACGAGCAGTACTTC	CASSETGRTYEQYF	many	NA	TRBJ2-7	TRBV10-2
TGCGCCAGCAGCTTCGCCTACGAGCAGTACTTC	CASSFAYEQYF	many	NA	TRBJ2-7	TRBV5-1
TGTGCCAGCAGCCCCCGGGGCATGAACTATGGCTACACCTTC	CASSPRGMNYGYTF	many	NA	TRBJ1-2	TRBV7-8
TGTGCCACCAGTGATTTGTCAGCGGGAGGGACCTCTAGCTACAATGAGCAGTTCTTC	CATSDLSAGGTSSYNEQFF	NA	TRBD2	TRBJ2-1	TRBV24-1
TGTGCCAGCAGCTTAAGAGATGGGACCCAGTACTTC	CASSLRDGTQYF	few	NA	TRBJ2-5	TRBV5-6
TGTGCCAGCCTTATGAGGGGCAGGGTCTCCTACGAGCAGTACTTC	CASLMRGRVSYEQYF	NA	NA	TRBJ2-7	TRBV6-2/TRBV6-3
TGTGCCAGCGTATCCGGGACAGCCTACGAGCAGTACTTC	CASVSGTAYEQYF	medium-sized	TRBD1	TRBJ2-7	TRBV7-9
TGCAGCGTTTTCCCACTCGACCTAGCGGGCTACACAGATACGCAGTATTTT	CSVFPLDLAGYTDTQYF	NA	TRBD2	TRBJ2-3	TRBV29-1
TGTGCCAGCAGACCGGGACTAGCGGGAGTTGGGGAGCAGTACTTC	CASRPGLAGVGEQYF	NA	TRBD2	TRBJ2-7	TRBV12-3/TRBV12-4
TGTGCCAGCAGCGTAGGGGGGGCCCCCACAGATACGCAGTATTTT	CASSVGGAPTDTQYF	many	NA	TRBJ2-3	TRBV9
TGCAGTGCGATTGGGACAGGGAAAGGCCACGAGCAGTACTTC	CSAIGTGKGHEQYF	NA	TRBD1	TRBJ2-7	TRBV20-1
TGTGCCAGCAGTGAAGCGCGGGGGGCAGGGCAGCCCCAGCATTTT	CASSEARGAGQPQHF	NA	NA	TRBJ1-5	TRBV2
TGCGCCAGCAGCTTGAATCTTGACACAGACTACGAGCAGTACTTC	CASSLNLDTDYEQYF	NA	NA	TRBJ2-7	TRBV5-1
TGTGCCACCAGTGATAGGACTAGCTACACTCCCGATACGCAGTATTTT	CATSDRTSYTPDTQYF	NA	TRBD2	TRBJ2-3	TRBV24-1
TGTGCCAGCAGCAAAGACATTGTGGCAACTAATGAAAAACTGTTTTTT	CASSKDIVATNEKLFF	many	NA	TRBJ1-4	TRBV9
TGTGCCAGCAGCCGAGGACTAGCGGCTAGCACAGATACGCAGTATTTT	CASSRGLAASTDTQYF	once	TRBD2	TRBJ2-3	TRBV11-3
TGTGCCTGGAAAGGGGGCGCCTCCTACAATGAGCAGTTCTTC	CAWKGGASYNEQFF	few	TRBD1	TRBJ2-1	TRBV30
TGTGCCAGCAGCATTGACGAGCTAACCTACAATGAGCAGTTCTTC	CASSIDELTYNEQFF	few	NA	TRBJ2-1	TRBV11-2
TGTGCCAGCAGCTTAACCGACCAGGGGGCCCAGTACTTC	CASSLTDQGAQYF	NA	TRBD1	TRBJ2-5	TRBV7-9
TGCGCCAGCAGCTTGGAAGGCCAAGGGGCTTCAGAGACCCAGTACTTC	CASSLEGQGASETQYF	medium-sized	NA	TRBJ2-5	TRBV5-1
TGCGCCAGCGGGGGGGACAGCAATAAGCCGCAGTTCTTC	CASGGDSNKPQFF	many	NA	TRBJ2-1	TRBV10-2
TGTGCCAGCAGCTTAGAGGGGTTCACCGGGGAGCTGTTTTTT	CASSLEGFTGELFF	many	NA	TRBJ2-2	TRBV7-2
TGCGCCAGCAGCTTGGGACAGGGGGAGTTCTTC	CASSLGQGEFF	many	TRBD1	TRBJ2-1	TRBV5-1
TGTGCCAGCAGCTTAGTGATGTCAGGGATCGGGGAGCTGTTTTTT	CASSLVMSGIGELFF	many	NA	TRBJ2-2	TRBV7-2
TGTGCCAGCTCACGAATAGACAATCCCTATGGCTACACCTTC	CASSRIDNPYGYTF	NA	NA	TRBJ1-2	TRBV18